The T cell receptor (beta chain) described here comes from a study of cytomegalovirus exposure and HLA in healthy donors. Study-level results: The tendency of first-cohort TCR clusters to co-occur in the roughly 110 validation repertoires was identified by a subsequent analysis. The study labeled around 160 TCR beta chains cytomegalovirus-associated.

Per germline, CDR1 SGHTA and CDR2 FQGTGA. The CDR3 extends over 13 amino acids. V was trimmed by 5 bases and J by 2 bases, leaving 10 bases between them. Comments on this clone: Its antigen is as yet unknown.

Here immunoSEQ multiplex PCR was the method, and the copy in TCRdb shows in-frame clones only, minus some. Altogether roughly 150,000 clones are present, approximately 87% being singletons, with the ten largest covering about 5.8%. The TCR sequence derives from a woman between 25 and 40 years old in good health and CMV-seronegative. Sequencing was performed on PBMCs. This rearrangement joins TRBV7-3 to TRBJ2-7; D might be TRBD2 (6 bases). This CDR3 is CASSAGPAYEQYF. In DNA, the CDR3 is TGTGCCAGCAGCGCGGGGCCAGCCTACGAGCAGTACTTC.